These 32 T cell receptor beta chains originate from one sample sequenced in a study of neurological immune-mediated disorders. MiXCR, run by TCRdb on the 5' RACE reads, gives a single entry per CDR3 protein. The sample has roughly 76,000 distinct CDR3 sequences; around 3% are singletons. The material sequenced was PBMCs. Receptor source: a woman aged 45-65 years with multiple sclerosis.

This clonotype was counted many times. The chain has TRBV5-1 and TRBJ2-6, with a weak D call TRBD2 (5 bases). CDR3 length equals 16 residues. Germline CDR1 and CDR2: SGHRS and YFSETQ. Trimming cost V 1 base and J 0 bases, with 8 bases left between them. Written as DNA, the CDR3 is TGCGCCAGCAGCTTGTCGGGATCCTCTGGGGCCAACGTCCTGACTTTC. Its translation: CASSLSGSSGANVLTF.

This clonotype was found many times. J is TRBJ1-3 and V is TRBV7-2; 9 nucleotides agree with TRBD1. The V segment lost 4 bases and the J segment 7 bases; nucleotides outside the gene matches: 2. Germline-derived CDR1 and CDR2 are SGHTA and FQGNSA. The CDR3 totals 13 residues. The CDR3 loop is CASSSDRGNTIYF. The CDR3 nucleotides read TGTGCCAGCAGCTCTGACAGGGGGAACACCATATATTTT.

In its sample, this clonotype was seen many times. No conserved phenylalanine or tryptophan ends this CDR3, so it is likely a read error. It is unclear where the CDR3 begins or ends on the DNA, so no DNA is shown, and the CDR3 is as TCRdb lists it. The genes are TRBV2 and TRBJ2-7; TRBD1, the table's D call, was not compared with the DNA. Germline lookup yields CDR1 SNHLY and CDR2 FYNNEI. The CDR3 is made up of 13 amino acids, end residues included. CDR3 amino acids: CASREHPGQGIWY.

This clonotype was recorded many times. V and J are TRBV4-3 and TRBJ1-6, with D tentatively TRBD1 (6 bases). Looked up from germline, CDR1 is LGHNA and CDR2 is YSLEER. V was pared by 2 bases and J by 6 bases, with 8 bases between. This CDR3 comprises 14 residues. CDR3 nucleotide sequence: TGCGCCAGCAGCCAACAGGGGCCTAATTCACCCCTCCACTTT. Amino acids: CASSQQGPNSPLHF.

This clonotype was found many times. The rearrangement uses TRBV20-1 and TRBJ2-1; D might be TRBD2 (6 bases). Per the germline V gene, CDR1 is DFQATT and CDR2 is SNEGSKA (reference sequence). The CDR3 extends over 13 amino acids. Trimming cost V 3 bases and J 6 bases, with 12 bases left between them. The CDR3 sequence: CSASGRLGNEQFF. The CDR3 coding sequence is TGCAGTGCTAGCGGGAGACTGGGCAATGAGCAGTTCTTC.

This clonotype was detected ten times or more. V usage is TRBV20-1 and J usage is TRBJ1-5; TRBD1 is a possible D gene (6 bases). CDR1 and CDR2 from the germline V gene are DFQATT and SNEGSKA (reference sequence). V lost 4 bases and J lost 0, with 10 bases in between. The CDR3 is 14 residues long. CDR3 in DNA: TGCAGTGCTACACAGGGCTTTAGCAATCAGCCCCAGCATTTT. Its protein is CSATQGFSNQPQHF.

This clonotype was seen many times. J is TRBJ2-1 and V is TRBV12-3 or TRBV12-4; possibly TRBD1 for D (5 bases). Trimming left V 5 bases short and J 2 bases short, with 10 bases between. The CDR3 sequence is 14 residues long. The CDR3 loop reads CASSLGEPYNEQFF. The CDR3 bases are TGTGCCAGCAGTCTAGGGGAACCCTACAATGAGCAGTTCTTC.

This clonotype showed up many times. The chain has TRBV20-1 and TRBJ1-6; D perhaps matches TRBD1 (5 bases). Germline V gene lookup returns CDR1 DFQATT and CDR2 SNEGSKA (reference sequence). Trimming shortened V by 6 bases and J by 0 bases, and 15 bases separated the two germline ends. The CDR3 spans 16 residues. CDR3 region: CSAPRQFPSYNSPLHF. The CDR3 region has the DNA TGCAGTGCCCCTCGACAGTTCCCCTCCTATAATTCACCCCTCCACTTT.

This clonotype was seen many times. The V and J genes are TRBV4-3 and TRBJ1-4; 9 positions agree with TRBD1. Germline loops: CDR1 LGHNA, CDR2 YSLEER. CDR3 length: 15 amino acids. V was pared by 2 bases and J by 7 bases, with 5 bases of the junction left unmatched. In nucleotides, the CDR3 is TGCGCCAGCAGCCAAACAGGGGGCGTAGCTGAAAAACTGTTTTTT. Encoded protein: CASSQTGGVAEKLFF.

Ten or more counts support this clonotype. Mismatch with germline at one junction end may stem from a read error. This chain links TRBV28 with TRBJ2-3, with D possibly being TRBD2 (6 bases). Germline V lookup: CDR1 MDHEN, CDR2 SYDVKM. The CDR3 has 13 residues. CDR3 sequence reads: CASSLTQGTPENF. The DNA of the CDR3 is TGTGCCAGCAGTCTAACCCAAGGGACTCCCGAGAATTTT.

The table lists this clonotype with many counts. This chain joins TRBV6-6 and TRBJ2-7, with D perhaps TRBD2 (6 bases). This CDR3 spans 15 amino acids. Per germline, CDR1 MNHNY and CDR2 SVGAGI (reference sequence). The V end was cut by 5 bases, the J end by 5 bases, with 19 bases between. The CDR3 nucleotides are TGTGCCAGCAGTCATCCATCCACGGGAGTCCACGAGCAGTACTTC. Translated, it gives CASSHPSTGVHEQYF.

This clonotype was recorded at least ten times. This chain links TRBV7-2 with TRBJ2-7; possibly TRBD1 for D (6 bases). V lost 5 bases to trimming and J lost 2 bases, with 16 bases between them. CDR1 SGHTA and CDR2 FQGNSA come from the germline V gene. The CDR3 is 15 residues long. The CDR3 sequence: CASSPPGDIAYEQYF. As DNA, the CDR3 is TGTGCCAGCAGCCCCCCCGGGGACATTGCCTACGAGCAGTACTTC.

This clonotype was observed many times. The V gene is TRBV11-2, the J gene TRBJ1-1; D may be TRBD1 (6 bases). V was trimmed by 5 bases and J by 0 bases, leaving 13 bases between them. CDR1 is SGHAT and CDR2 is FQNNGV in the germline V gene. The CDR3 spans 15 residues. CDR3 coding DNA: TGTGCCAGCAGCCCCCCCGGACAGTTGAACACTGAAGCTTTCTTT. Translation gives CASSPPGQLNTEAFF.

This clonotype was seen at least ten times. V gene TRBV10-3 combines with J gene TRBJ1-5; the D is unclear. The CDR3 totals 13 residues. CDR1 and CDR2 (germline): ENHRY, SYGVKD. The ends were cut back, 3 bases at V and 1 base at J, with 4 bases in the middle. The DNA of the CDR3 is TGTGCCATCAGTGACAAAAGCAATCAGCCCCAGCATTTT. Protein: CAISDKSNQPQHF.

This clonotype occurred many times. The chain recombines TRBV7-2 with TRBJ2-5; possibly TRBD1 for D (5 bases). The CDR3 loop spans 15 amino acids. Trimming shortened V by 3 bases and J by 5 bases, and 16 bases separated the two germline ends. Germline-derived CDR1 and CDR2 are SGHTA and FQGNSA. The CDR3 region has the DNA TGTGCCAGCAGCTTCGGTTGGGGCTTGGGGGAGACCCAGTACTTC. It codes for CASSFGWGLGETQYF.

In its sample, this clonotype was seen many times. The gene calls are TRBV3-1 and TRBJ2-5; tentative D call: TRBD1 (6 bases). In germline, CDR1 is LGHDT, CDR2 YNNKEL (reference sequence). V lost 3 bases to trimming and J lost 4 bases, with 12 bases between them. The CDR3 extends over 14 amino acids. The DNA for the CDR3 is TGTGCCAGCAGCCACTTAAGGGGGATAGAGACCCAGTACTTC. This translates into CASSHLRGIETQYF.

There are many counts of this clonotype. The rearrangement joins TRBV20-1 to TRBJ2-1; D not resolved. The germline gives CDR1 DFQATT, CDR2 SNEGSKA (reference sequence). The length of the CDR3 is 15 residues. Deletions cut 4 bases from V and 5 bases from J, with 18 bases between. The CDR3 DNA is TGCAGTGCTACCGACTTTTCTGGCCCCAACAATGAGCAGTTCTTC. This codes for CSATDFSGPNNEQFF.

This clonotype was counted at least ten times. The chain carries TRBV4-3 and TRBJ2-2, with D unclear. Trimming cost V 6 bases and J 2 bases, with 10 bases left between them. The germline CDR1 and CDR2 sequences are LGHNA and YSLEER. The CDR3 is 14 amino acids. The CDR3 reads CASSPSVNTGELFF. CDR3 nucleotides: TGCGCCAGCAGTCCCTCCGTCAACACCGGGGAGCTGTTTTTT.

The table lists this clonotype with many counts. The chain recombines TRBV7-2 with TRBJ2-7; D could derive from TRBD1 or TRBD2 (5 bases each). Between the trimmed V and J ends, which lost 5 bases and 4 bases, there was a span of 12 bases. Germline V gives CDR1 SGHTA, CDR2 FQGNSA. This CDR3 region has 13 residues. CDR3 amino acids: CASSLGPVYEQYF. The CDR3 coding sequence is TGTGCCAGCAGCCTGGGACCGGTATACGAGCAGTACTTC. The full variable domain, completed using reference TRBV7-2 and TRBJ2-7, is GAGVSQSPSNKVTEKGKDVELRCDPISGHTALYWYRQSLGQGLEFLIYFQGNSAPDKSGLPSDRFSAERTGGSVSTLTIQRTQQEDSAVYLCASSLGPVYEQYFGPGTRLTVT.

This clonotype was detected ten times or more. The CDR3 sequence: CAISDDSAGLDTQYF. CDR3 DNA sequence: TGTGCCATCAGTGATGACAGCGCAGGGTTAGATACGCAGTATTTT. This chain connects TRBV10-3 to TRBJ2-3, with TRBD1 as a possible D gene (5 bases). The CDR3 runs 15 residues. Trimming left V 3 bases short and J 5 bases short, with 15 bases between. Looked up from germline, CDR1 is ENHRY and CDR2 is SYGVKD.

This clonotype was detected ten times or more. The chain links TRBV7-7 to TRBJ2-5, with 7 bases matching TRBD1. Looked up from germline, CDR1 is SSHAT and CDR2 is FNYEAQ (reference sequence). The CDR3 has 14 residues. Germline trimming cut 2 bases from V and 5 bases from J; bases unmatched to any gene: 5. Here the CDR3 reads CASSLFQGEETQYF. The CDR3 nucleotides read TGTGCCAGCAGCTTATTTCAGGGGGAGGAGACCCAGTACTTC.

This clonotype was detected many times. The rearrangement joins TRBV5-1 to TRBJ2-5; 8 bases agree with TRBD1. Losses at the gene ends were 2 bases for V and 5 bases for J; bases not matched to a gene: 5. Germline loops: CDR1 SGHRS, CDR2 YFSETQ. The CDR3 sequence is 14 residues long. CDR3 coding DNA: TGCGCCAGCAGCTTCGGACAGGGAGGCGAGACCCAGTACTTC. Its translation is CASSFGQGGETQYF.

This clonotype came up many times. The chain employs TRBV10-2 and TRBJ2-2; no clear D gene. Germline values: CDR1 WSHSY, CDR2 SAAADI. The CDR3 runs to 14 residues. Trimming removed 2 bases at V and 0 bases at J, with 4 bases between. The DNA for the CDR3 is TGCGCCAGCAGTGAGGGTACGAACACCGGGGAGCTGTTTTTT. It specifies CASSEGTNTGELFF.

At least ten counts were recorded for this clonotype. The J gene is TRBJ2-1, the V gene TRBV10-3; unclear D gene. V dropped 4 bases and J dropped 2 bases, with 9 bases sitting between them. This CDR3 has 14 amino acids. Germline V gene sequence: CDR1 ENHRY, CDR2 SYGVKD. The CDR3 loop reads CAISGLRAYNEQFF. CDR3 DNA sequence: TGTGCCATCAGTGGTCTGCGAGCCTACAATGAGCAGTTCTTC.

This clonotype was counted ten times or more. This chain connects TRBV7-8 to TRBJ2-3, with TRBD2 identical over 9 bases. Germline CDR1 SGHVS, CDR2 FQNEAQ. This CDR3 region has 17 residues. With V trimmed by 4 bases and J by 4 bases, 12 bases remained unmatched. The CDR3 DNA reads TGTGCCAGCAGCTCTGACGTAGCGGGAGTAGAGGCAGATACGCAGTATTTT. Its protein product is CASSSDVAGVEADTQYF.

This clonotype appeared many times. The rearrangement links TRBV7-3 to TRBJ2-7; perhaps D is TRBD1 or TRBD2 (5 bases each). The CDR3 runs to 14 residues. V was cut by 4 bases and J by 6 bases, with 16 bases left in between. Per germline, CDR1 SGHTA and CDR2 FQGTGA. CDR3 amino acids: CASSSQGPGGEQYF. The CDR3 DNA sequence: TGTGCCAGCAGCTCCCAGGGTCCTGGGGGCGAGCAGTACTTC.

This clonotype came up many times. The chain carries TRBV5-1 and TRBJ1-2, with TRBD1 matching 7 bases. Germline CDR1 and CDR2: SGHRS and YFSETQ. The CDR3 contains 14 residues. V was clipped by 1 base and J by 8 bases; unmatched bases: 8. CDR3: CASSLSTTGTGYTF. As DNA, the CDR3 is TGCGCCAGCAGCTTGTCTACGACAGGGACGGGCTACACCTTC.

On this clonotype: One end of the junction does not line up with germline, which may come from a read error. The chain is built from TRBV28 and TRBJ1-6; the match to TRBD1 covers 10 bases. This CDR3 comprises 15 residues. Germline V gene sequence: CDR1 MDHEN, CDR2 SYDVKM. The CDR3 coding sequence is TGTGCCAGCGGGGAACTGGGACAGGGGAATTCAACCCTCAACTTT. Its protein is CASGELGQGNSTLNF.

This clonotype was seen many times. This sequence joins TRBV5-6 and TRBJ2-1; D is unclear. CDR1 and CDR2 (germline): SGHDT, YYEEEE. Trimming removed 4 bases at V and 2 bases at J, with 13 bases between. This CDR3 is built from 15 residues. The CDR3 protein is CASSLGYLPYNEQFF. In DNA, the CDR3 is TGTGCCAGCAGCCTGGGCTATCTTCCCTACAATGAGCAGTTCTTC.

There are many counts of this clonotype. The rearrangement uses TRBV7-2 and TRBJ2-3; D is uncertain. The CDR3 covers 12 residues. Looked up from germline, CDR1 is SGHTA and CDR2 is FQGNSA. Trimming cost V 5 bases and J 6 bases, with 9 bases left between them. CDR3 coding DNA: TGTGCCAGCAGCGCTACGAGGGATACGCAGTATTTT. The encoded protein is CASSATRDTQYF.

This clonotype was recorded a few times. A much larger clone sits a single nucleotide away, making a read error possible. The chain has TRBV24-1 and TRBJ2-4; tentative D call: TRBD1 (6 bases). Germline CDR1 reads KGHDR; CDR2 reads SFDVKD. The length of the CDR3 is 13 residues. CDR3 sequence reads: CATSLTGQKIQYF. CDR3 DNA: TGTGCCACCAGCTTGACAGGACAAAAAATTCAGTACTTC.

CDR3 DNA sequence: TGCAGTGCTAGAGAGAGAGGGGGGAGTTCACCCCTCCACTTT. Encoded protein: CSARERGGSSPLHF. The V gene is TRBV20-1, the J gene TRBJ1-6, with D tentatively TRBD1 (6 bases). Germline CDR1 is DFQATT and CDR2 is SNEGSKA (reference sequence). This CDR3 has 14 amino acids. V lost 0 bases and J 9 bases, leaving 12 bases between the germline ends.